This T cell receptor (beta chain) was obtained from a study of blood T cell repertoires in COVID-19. Study-wide background: The samples span acute and convalescent COVID-19 from the United States, Italy and Spain. Sample material is recorded as cDNA or gDNA derived from T cells, B-cell-depleted T cells, or PBMCs.

Profiling relied on immunoSEQ multiplex PCR, and the TCRdb table lists in-frame clones only, not all of them. The sample holds around 94,000 clones, about 78% seen once. V shed 5 bases and J shed 5 bases, with 15 bases lying between them. Germline assignment: CDR1 SGHNT and CDR2 YENEEA. CDR3 length: 14 residues. This sequence joins TRBV11-3 and TRBJ2-5, with D maybe TRBD1 (6 bases). The source of this sequence is a man aged 60 to 69 with active or convalescent COVID-19. What was sequenced was peripheral blood. This CDR3 reads CASSQGPGVETQYF. The CDR3 DNA is TGTGCCAGCAGCCAGGGGCCCGGGGTGGAGACCCAGTACTTC.